This TCR beta chain is from a study of regulatory T cells in long-lasting Graves disease (dated by TCRdb to 2020 to 2022). Background on the whole study: Newly diagnosed Graves' disease patients had taken antithyroid drugs for less than 3 months. The study was registered as a clinical trial and conducted in China. Peripheral blood TCR sequencing and RNA sequencing compared persistent Graves' disease patients with newly diagnosed Graves' disease patients. A total of about 33 samples underwent TCR sequencing, from roughly 13 patients with persistent Graves' disease and approximately 20 patients with newly diagnosed Graves' disease.

Comments on this clonotype: Its target antigen remains unknown. Qualities for individual bases were not recorded, and no much larger clone is one base off.

V drops 5 bases and J drops 10 bases, leaving 15 bases in between. The CDR3 has 14 amino acids, counting the end cysteine and phenylalanine. Of all the DNA, just the CDR3 is kept, 42 bases in frame from base 1. General findings and caveats noted by the study authors: Because the primary lesion, thyroid tissue, could not be accessed, the study looked at peripheral blood alone. More public clonotypes were shared among persistent patients (about 2,800) than among newly diagnosed patients (966). Preferential use of TRBV28, TRBJ1-2 and TRBJ2-5 was observed in persistent disease, whereas TRBV20-1 and TRBJ2-1 were favored in newly diagnosed disease. The authors noted that the small sample size was a limitation that may lower accuracy. Sequencing and analysis were restricted to the TCR beta chain. Compared with newly diagnosed patients, persistent Graves' disease patients had lower TCR Shannon entropy and fewer highly expanded clones, which suggests clonal expansion.

The library came from multiplex PCR. The sequencing machine was an Illumina HiSeq 4000. CDR3 regions were amplified by Arm-PCR with iRepertoire HTBI primers to construct TCR beta libraries. Before sequencing, the PCR products underwent gel purification. As for the original processing: Gene usage analysis of CDR3 amino acid clonotypes relied on the 55 to 80 TRBV and 15 or so TRBJ segments identified across samples. COPE and FqMerger were used to merge filtered high-quality paired reads into contigs. BLAST was used to align contigs to IMGT TRBV, TRBD and TRBJ reference genes, with CDR3 defined following IMGT. Any clonotype with a frequency above 0.1% was classified as a highly expanded clone. Repertoire diversity was measured by Shannon entropy, and V-J evenness by the Gini coefficient. Public clonotypes were defined as clonotypes shared by more than one individual. Using fastp at Q25 and MiXCR, TCRdb reprocessed the public reads and kept productive beta chains. CDR3 protein duplicates are merged, each entry listing the most common genes and DNA. TCRdb's processing, not the authors', yielded these V and J calls. The sample yields 200,000 to 250,000 distinct CDR3 sequences; around 20% were counted once. 10% to 15% of the sample is held by the ten biggest clonotypes.

The sample's time point, from its label and the paper: newly diagnosed GD, antithyroid drugs for less than 3 months. For both TCR sequencing and RNA sequencing, RNA was extracted from PBMCs in TRIzol. The diagnosis of Graves' disease was made according to American Thyroid Association guidelines. The patients came from an endocrinology department in Xi'an, China. Each patient gave 7 to 9.5 milliliters of peripheral blood, collected in an EDTA anticoagulant tube. Ficoll Paque Plus density gradient separation was used to isolate PBMCs, and no additional T cell sorting was done. An Agilent 2100 Bioanalyzer and agarose gel were used to assess RNA quality, and a NanoDrop 2000 was used to measure RNA concentration. The sample also formed part of further work on T cells in Graves' hyperthyroidism and ophthalmopathy. The second study, in turn, reports: A patient counted as having stable Graves' hyperthyroidism if no progression to ophthalmopathy occurred over 18 months of follow-up. The hyperthyroidism patients were between 18 and 65 years old and newly diagnosed, with a disease duration of less than 2 months. Any patient with an uncontrolled infection, another autoimmune disease, pregnancy or lactation was excluded. Diagnoses relied on clinical symptoms, serum thyroxine and TRAb, thyroid ultrasound and orbital computed tomography. A first-round RT-PCR of the TCR CDR3 used the HTBI primer set with the Qiagen OneStep RT-PCR kit. Most expanded thyroid clonotypes (frequency above 0.001) were also detected in blood, suggesting blood repertoires may reflect thyroid immune responses. A model built on a 13 V-J signature distinguished ophthalmopathy from stable hyperthyroidism, reaching roughly 88% sensitivity and around 82% specificity in cross-validation and 80%/75% in testing. In validation, progression to ophthalmopathy was predicted by the model with nearly 71% sensitivity and 72.22% specificity, a median of around 5.9 months before onset. TCR V-J signatures able to tell the groups apart were searched for in a discovery cohort of approximately 95 patients, of whom approximately 40 had Graves' ophthalmopathy and roughly 58 had stable Graves' hyperthyroidism. Prospective prediction of ophthalmopathy was tested in an independent validation cohort consisting of about 20 hyperthyroidism patients and approximately 16 patients who later progressed to ophthalmopathy. For training and testing, the 95 to 100 patients in the discovery cohort were randomly divided in a 7:3 ratio. The study also compared thyroid tissue and blood T-cell repertoires from several Graves' hyperthyroidism patients. Once sampling was done, hyperthyroidism patients were given methimazole at a starting dose of 30 mg daily, whereas ophthalmopathy patients were given high-dose intravenous methylprednisolone. The libraries were constructed in a second round of multiplex PCR and then size-selected and purified. Libraries were sequenced paired-end with 100 bp reads on an Illumina HiSeq2000. Raw data were processed with SOAPnuke, discarding reads with adapters, uncalled bases, mean Phred below 15, or no exact constant-primer or identifier match. COPE v1.2.5 was used to merge high-quality paired reads, and clonotypes were defined as unique nucleotide sequences. MiTCR v1.1 was used to align clonotypes to the IMGT TRBV, TRBD and TRBJ reference segments. The analysis included only V-J combinations with a frequency above 0.0001, which together covered around 99% of the repertoires. A TCS score was defined as the ratio between F50 (clonal expansion) and ExV (chaos), using BLOSUM62-based TCRdist between CDR3 peptides within each V-J. Welch's t-statistics and random forest reduced approximately 520 V-J features to around 14, which were used in a naive Bayes classifier (R e1071). Sample size was not statistically predetermined, and investigators were not blinded to group allocation. The paper describes TCR Vbeta CDR3 sequencing of roughly 130 peripheral blood samples, made up of about 40 ophthalmopathy patients, 70 to 80 hyperthyroidism patients and about 17 progressor patients.

The V gene is TRBV12-3 or TRBV12-4 and the J gene is TRBJ1-6, with TRBD1 perhaps the D gene, on 5 matching bases. The receptor was derived from a woman aged 25 to 39 with Graves disease. Donor details come from another sample of the same person, matched by shared clones. The input for sequencing was peripheral blood mononuclear cells (PBMCs), taken at new diagnosis, from a patient treated with antithyroid drugs. The DNA sequence is given as TGTGCCAGCAGTCCCCTGGGGGTGCGATCACCCCTCCACTTT. It encodes CASSPLGVRSPLHF.